This T cell receptor (beta chain) was captured in a study of blood T cell repertoires in COVID-19. Whole-study context: Acute and convalescent COVID-19 samples came from the United States, Italy and Spain. PBMCs, B-cell-depleted T cells, or T cells were the source of the cDNA or gDNA that made up the material.

TCRdb keeps only in-frame clones here, not all; method: immunoSEQ multiplex PCR. Of some 250,000 clones listed, nearly 90% are singletons. Trimming removed 0 bases from V and 0 bases from J; junction bases left unmatched: 8. CDR1 and CDR2 from the germline V gene are LNHNV and YYDKDF (reference sequence). The CDR3 consists of 20 residues. What was sequenced was peripheral blood. This sequence originates from a human donor in a cohort sampled during active COVID-19. The rearrangement joins TRBV15 to TRBJ1-4; 12 nucleotides line up with TRBD1. CDR3 region: CATSRDLGQGARATNEKLFF. The CDR3 DNA sequence: TGTGCCACCAGCAGAGATTTGGGACAGGGGGCCCGTGCAACTAATGAAAAACTGTTTTTT.